The 8 T cell receptor beta chains below all came from one sample that was sequenced in a study of blood T cell repertoires in COVID-19. Only in-frame clones appear in the TCRdb table, and some are missing; sequencing was by immunoSEQ multiplex PCR. The sample includes about 120,000 clones, around nine tenths of them seen just once. Source material: peripheral blood. These receptors all stem from a woman between 65 and 79 years old with COVID-19, enrolled during active disease.

There are a few counts of this clone. The chain carries TRBV30 and TRBJ2-5; D unclear. Germline CDR1 reads GTSNPN; CDR2 reads SVGIG (reference sequence). CDR3 length equals 14 residues. V lost 2 bases and J lost 1, with 11 bases in between. The CDR3 sequence: CAWSFDWSQETQYF. CDR3 nucleotide sequence: TGTGCCTGGAGTTTTGACTGGTCCCAAGAGACCCAGTACTTC.

The CDR3 region is CASSFGQGIWSSYEQYF. The CDR3 nucleotides read TGTGCCAGCAGTTTTGGACAGGGGATCTGGAGCTCCTACGAGCAGTACTTC. The chain employs TRBV28 and TRBJ2-7; TRBD1 matches 9 bases. The CDR3 length is 17 residues. Looked up from germline, CDR1 is MDHEN and CDR2 is SYDVKM. J was trimmed by 0 bases and V by 3 bases; bases with no gene match: 9.

The gene calls are TRBV12-3 or TRBV12-4 and TRBJ1-1, with D unresolved. Trimming removed 1 base at V and 7 bases at J, with 10 bases between. The CDR3 contains 13 residues. CDR3 coding DNA: TGTGCCAGCAGTTTAGACAGATACAATGAAGCTTTCTTT. It encodes CASSLDRYNEAFF.

This clone appeared a single time. The chain employs TRBV6-5 and TRBJ1-2; 8 bases are shared with TRBD1. This CDR3 comprises 14 residues. The V segment lost 7 bases and the J segment 2 bases; nucleotides outside the gene matches: 6. Per germline, CDR1 MNHEY and CDR2 SVGAGI. The CDR3 protein is CASTMGQENYGYTF. The CDR3 DNA sequence: TGTGCCAGCACTATGGGACAGGAAAACTATGGCTACACCTTC.

CDR3 in DNA: TGTGCCAGCAGCTTACGGACTAGCGGGGGGGCGGAGACCCAGTACTTC. It codes for CASSLRTSGGAETQYF. V gene TRBV7-2 combines with J gene TRBJ2-5, with TRBD2 identical over 15 bases. The CDR3 runs to 16 residues. V shed 2 bases, J shed 5 bases, and the junction held 3 bases outside the gene matches. The germline gives CDR1 SGHTA, CDR2 FQGNSA.

The chain employs TRBV7-2 and TRBJ1-6, with D possibly TRBD1 on 5 matching bases. V was pared by 5 bases and J by 9 bases, with 17 bases between. The CDR3 extends over 15 amino acids. Germline loops: CDR1 SGHTA, CDR2 FQGNSA. The CDR3 here is CASSPRVGETSPLHF. In DNA, the CDR3 is TGTGCCAGCAGCCCCCGCGTAGGGGAAACTTCACCCCTCCACTTT.

The chain recombines TRBV5-1 with TRBJ2-1; TRBD2 matches 10 bases. Trimming took 6 bases from V and 2 from J; bases not matched to a gene: 2. The CDR3 length is 14 residues. CDR1 is SGHRS, CDR2 YFSETQ, per germline. CDR3 sequence (DNA): TGCGCCAGCACCAGCGGGGGGGCCTACAATGAGCAGTTCTTC. Its protein product is CASTSGGAYNEQFF.

This clone was seen only a few times. The chain has TRBV25-1 and TRBJ2-7, with D possibly TRBD1 on 5 matching bases. Deletions cut 3 bases from V and 0 bases from J, with 9 bases between. Germline CDR1 MGHDK, CDR2 SYGVNS. The CDR3 sequence is 14 residues long. CDR3 residues: CASSDQGGSYEQYF. Here the CDR3 DNA reads TGTGCCAGCAGTGACCAGGGCGGCTCCTACGAGCAGTACTTC.